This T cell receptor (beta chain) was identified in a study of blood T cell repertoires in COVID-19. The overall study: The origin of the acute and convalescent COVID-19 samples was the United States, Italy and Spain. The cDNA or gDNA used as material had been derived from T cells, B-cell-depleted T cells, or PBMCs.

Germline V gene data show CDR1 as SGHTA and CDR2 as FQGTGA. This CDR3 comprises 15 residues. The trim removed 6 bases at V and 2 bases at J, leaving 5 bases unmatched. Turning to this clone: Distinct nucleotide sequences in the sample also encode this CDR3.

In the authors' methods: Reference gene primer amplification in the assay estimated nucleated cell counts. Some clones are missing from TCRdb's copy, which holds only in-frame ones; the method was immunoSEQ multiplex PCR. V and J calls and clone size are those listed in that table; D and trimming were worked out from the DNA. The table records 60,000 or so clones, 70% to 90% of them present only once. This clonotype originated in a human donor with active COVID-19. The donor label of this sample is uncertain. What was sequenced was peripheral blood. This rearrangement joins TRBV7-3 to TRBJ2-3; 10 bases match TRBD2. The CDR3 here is CASSLAGGSTDTQYF. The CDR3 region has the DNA TGTGCCAGCAGTTTAGCGGGGGGTTCCACAGATACGCAGTATTTT. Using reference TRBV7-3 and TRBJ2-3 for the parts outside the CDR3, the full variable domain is GAGVSQTPSNKVTEKGKYVELRCDPISGHTALYWYRQSLGQGPEFLIYFQGTGAADDSGLPNDRFFAVRPEGSVSTLKIQRTERGDSAVYLCASSLAGGSTDTQYFGPGTRLTVL.